This is a list of T cell receptor beta chains from one sample in a study of T cells after yellow fever vaccination. TCRdb ran MiXCR on the 5' RACE reads and lists one entry per CDR3 protein. The sample contains about 260,000 distinct CDR3 sequences, 3.6% of which appear only once. The sequenced sample was PBMCs, obtained 15 days after the yellow fever booster vaccination. The receptor source for this set is a man aged 18-30 years who received the YFV17D yellow fever vaccine. Each CDR3 is given with its conserved first and last residue. D genes are given only for firm matches. Clone size, where shown, is once, few, many, or a class for clones that have expanded.

j_call	clone_size	d_call	v_call	cdr3_nt	cdr3_aa
TRBJ2-3	many	TRBD2	TRBV5-6	TGTGCCAGCTCTAGACTAGCGGGGGGCGCAGATACGCAGTATTTT	CASSRLAGGADTQYF
TRBJ2-2	many	TRBD2	TRBV5-1	TGCGCCAGCAGCTTATCCGGGAGGCCCGGGGAGCTGTTTTTT	CASSLSGRPGELFF
TRBJ2-5	many	-	TRBV7-2	TGTGCCAGCAGCTTAGCGGGGGGGCCTATGGAGACCCAGTACTTC	CASSLAGGPMETQYF
TRBJ2-6	-	-	TRBV29-1	TGCAGCGTTGCGACTGCCTCTGGGGCCAACGTCCTGACTTTC	CSVATASGANVLTF
TRBJ2-2	few	-	TRBV5-1	TGCGCCAGCAGCTTGGTACGGCAAGGCCTAGGCGGGGAGCTGTTTTTT	CASSLVRQGLGGELFF
TRBJ2-4	many	-	TRBV12-3/TRBV12-4	TGTGCCAGCAGTTACCCCGGAGGGGTCAAAAACATTCAGTACTTC	CASSYPGGVKNIQYF
TRBJ1-1	-	-	TRBV29-1	TGCAGCGCTATGGAGGCTGAAGCTTTCTTT	CSAMEAEAFF
TRBJ2-3	many	-	TRBV20-1	TGCAGTGCTAGAGCTTTCTCGGCACGGGATACGCAGTATTTT	CSARAFSARDTQYF
TRBJ2-3	many	TRBD1	TRBV12-3/TRBV12-4	TGTGCCAGCAGTCCTCTGGACAGGGTACGCACAGATACGCAGTATTTT	CASSPLDRVRTDTQYF
TRBJ2-2	many	-	TRBV7-2	TGTGCCAGCAGCTTAGTTATGTTGACCGGGGAGCTGTTTTTT	CASSLVMLTGELFF
TRBJ1-1	many	-	TRBV6-2/TRBV6-3	TGTGCCAGCAGTCCCAGGGTGAACACTGAAGCTTTCTTT	CASSPRVNTEAFF
TRBJ2-5	many	-	TRBV10-3	TGTGCCATCTCACTGAACCAAGAGACCCAGTACTTC	CAISLNQETQYF
TRBJ1-4	many	-	TRBV28	TGTGCCAGCAGTTTTGGTAGCACCCGCGGACTGTTTTTT	CASSFGSTRGLFF
TRBJ1-1	-	-	TRBV20-1	TGCAGTGCTAGAGGTACGGGGAGCCTTTACACTGAAGCTTTCTTT	CSARGTGSLYTEAFF
TRBJ1-1	many	-	TRBV10-2	TGCGCCAGCAGATCTCCCGTCCGGTACAACACTGAAGCTTTCTTT	CASRSPVRYNTEAFF
TRBJ2-1	many	TRBD1	TRBV20-1	TGCAGTGCTCCACTCCGGGACAGGGGGAACAATGAGCAGTTCTTC	CSAPLRDRGNNEQFF
TRBJ2-1	many	-	TRBV20-1	TGCAGTGCTAGAGACGGACTCGACAATGAGCAGTTCTTC	CSARDGLDNEQFF
TRBJ2-5	many	-	TRBV11-2	TGTGCCAGCAGCTTAGTGGGAGAACACCACCCGGAGACCCAGTACTTC	CASSLVGEHHPETQYF
TRBJ2-2	many	-	TRBV30	TGTGCCTGGGACGCCGGCCACTCTTCGAACACCGGGGAGCTGTTTTTT	CAWDAGHSSNTGELFF
TRBJ1-6	many	-	TRBV12-3/TRBV12-4	TGTGCCAGCAGCCTAGGCGGGACACAGAATTCACCCCTCCACTTT	CASSLGGTQNSPLHF
TRBJ2-3	many	TRBD1	TRBV24-1	TGTGCCACCAGTGATGACAGGGCAGATACGCAGTATTTT	CATSDDRADTQYF
TRBJ2-5	many	-	TRBV4-2	TGTGCCAGCAGCCAAAAGTCGGACCAAGGAGAGACCCAGTACTTC	CASSQKSDQGETQYF
TRBJ1-4	many	TRBD1	TRBV5-5	TGTGCCAGCAGCTTTAACAGGGGGGGGGAAAAACTGTTTTTT	CASSFNRGGEKLFF
TRBJ2-7	many	TRBD2	TRBV7-6	TGTGCCAGCACGCCAGGCGGGGGGCGCGAGCAGTACTTC	CASTPGGGREQYF
TRBJ2-7	many	-	TRBV5-1	TGCGCCAGCAGCTCCGCCTGGGGCTACGAGCAGTACTTC	CASSSAWGYEQYF
TRBJ2-3	many	-	TRBV7-8	TGTGCCAGCAGCTCATCGGGGGTGACAGATACGCAGTATTTT	CASSSSGVTDTQYF
TRBJ2-1	many	-	TRBV7-2	TGTGCCAGCAGCTCTCCCCGGGGCTCCTACAATGAGCAGTTCTTC	CASSSPRGSYNEQFF
TRBJ2-2	-	TRBD1	TRBV6-6	TGTGCCAGCAGTTACCTTGAGACAGGGAGCACCGGGGAGCTGTTTTTT	CASSYLETGSTGELFF
TRBJ1-4	many	-	TRBV20-1	TGCAGTGCTAGAGAAGGGACCCTTGAAAAACTGTTTTTT	CSAREGTLEKLFF
TRBJ2-7	many	-	TRBV7-2	TGTGCCAGCAGCTTTCAAGCAGGCCCCTACGAGCAGTACTTC	CASSFQAGPYEQYF
TRBJ1-1	many	TRBD1	TRBV18	TGTGCCAGCTCACCACAAGGACAGGGGACACCTGAAGCTTTCTTT	CASSPQGQGTPEAFF
TRBJ2-1	many	TRBD2	TRBV12-3/TRBV12-4	TGTGCCAGCAGTTTTCCCGGACTAGCGGCCAATGAGCAGTTCTTC	CASSFPGLAANEQFF
TRBJ1-2	many	-	TRBV6-1	TGTGCCAGCAGTGAAACGAGGGAGGGCTACACCTTC	CASSETREGYTF
TRBJ2-1	many	TRBD2	TRBV29-1	TGCAGCGTCCCTCCCCTAGCGGGGTTCAATGAGCAGTTCTTC	CSVPPLAGFNEQFF
TRBJ2-1	many	TRBD2	TRBV9	TGTGCCAGCAGCCCCGGGGCGGGGGGTTACAATGAGCAGTTCTTC	CASSPGAGGYNEQFF
TRBJ2-3	many	-	TRBV2	TGTGCCAGCAGCGCGGAAAGCACAGATACGCAGTATTTT	CASSAESTDTQYF
TRBJ2-7	many	-	TRBV4-1	TGCGCCAGCAGCCAAGAGAAGGGGACTTTCTACGAGCAGTACTTC	CASSQEKGTFYEQYF
TRBJ2-1	many	TRBD1	TRBV29-1	TGCAGCGTCTTCTTACAGGGGAGTGGGGCCTACAATGAGCAGTTCTTC	CSVFLQGSGAYNEQFF
TRBJ2-7	many	TRBD2	TRBV5-1	TGCGCCAGCAGCACGGGGACTAGCAGCTACGAGCAGTACTTC	CASSTGTSSYEQYF
TRBJ2-7	many	-	TRBV6-2/TRBV6-3	TGTGCCAGCAGTTACCGGGTGGCGGCAGGGTCACACGAGCAGTACTTC	CASSYRVAAGSHEQYF
TRBJ1-4	many	TRBD1	TRBV7-9	TGTGCCAGCAGCCCAGGGGGGACTGGGAGGACGACTAATGAAAAACTGTTTTTT	CASSPGGTGRTTNEKLFF
TRBJ1-3	-	-	TRBV20-1	TGCAGTGCTAGAGATCCGGCCGGGACATTCGGAAACACCATATATTTT	CSARDPAGTFGNTIYF
TRBJ1-1	many	-	TRBV7-6	TGTGCCAGCAGCCACGCGGGGGCTAATGAAGCTTTCTTT	CASSHAGANEAFF
TRBJ2-1	many	TRBD2	TRBV5-1	TGCGCCAGCAGCTTGGGCCAAGCGGGGGGGAGAGATGAGCAGTTCTTC	CASSLGQAGGRDEQFF
TRBJ2-7	few	-	TRBV4-3	TGCGCCAGCAGCCAAGATTGGAACAGGGCGGACTACGAGCAGTACTTC	CASSQDWNRADYEQYF
TRBJ2-3	many	-	TRBV10-3	TGTGCCATCAGTGATTCCTTGACGGGGGCAGATACGCAGTATTTT	CAISDSLTGADTQYF
TRBJ1-5	few	TRBD1	TRBV27	TGTGCCAGCAGGGCAGGGGGCTTTGGTCAGCCCCAGCATTTT	CASRAGGFGQPQHF
TRBJ2-5	many	TRBD2	TRBV7-2	TGTGCCAGCAGCTTAGGTCGGCGGGGGGCCCGCCGTAGGTACTTC	CASSLGRRGARRRYF
TRBJ2-2	many	-	TRBV12-3/TRBV12-4	TGTGCCAGCATGGGCGACAGTAATACCGGGGAGCTGTTTTTT	CASMGDSNTGELFF
TRBJ1-2	many	TRBD1	TRBV4-3	TGCGCCAGCAGCCAAGAAACAGGGGACGGTAACTATGGCTACACCTTC	CASSQETGDGNYGYTF
TRBJ2-1	many	-	TRBV2	TGTGCCAGCAGGGAGGACTTAGCCACATTCAATGAGCAGTTCTTC	CASREDLATFNEQFF
TRBJ1-4	many	-	TRBV27	TGTGCCAGCAGTTGGGGGGGGAGGGCTAATGAAAAACTGTTTTTT	CASSWGGRANEKLFF
TRBJ1-2	many	-	TRBV6-6	TGTGCCAGCAGTGATAGGGTTCGGACTAACTATGGCTACACCTTC	CASSDRVRTNYGYTF
TRBJ1-5	many	-	TRBV6-4	TGTGCCAGCACCAGAGGTGGGCATCAGCCCCAGCATTTT	CASTRGGHQPQHF
TRBJ2-7	many	TRBD1	TRBV12-3/TRBV12-4	TGTGCCAGCAGGATCCAGGGGGCGGGCGAGCAGTACTTC	CASRIQGAGEQYF